Below are 27 T cell receptor beta chains sequenced from a single sample in a study of T cell responses to AZD1222 COVID-19 vaccine. Sequencing used immunoSEQ multiplex PCR; TCRdb keeps in-frame clones, though not all of them. The sample gives about 150,000 clones, roughly nine tenths of which show up once; 1.4% is in the top ten. Sequencing used peripheral blood, obtained on day 0 of AZD1222 vaccination. These receptors were collected from an adult in good health.

The V call is TRBV5-1, the J call TRBJ2-3, with D possibly TRBD2 on 5 matching bases. The CDR3 extends over 14 amino acids. Between the trimmed V and J ends, which lost 5 bases and 2 bases, there was a span of 12 bases. Germline V CDR1 and CDR2: SGHRS, YFSETQ. CDR3 sequence: CASSRGSDTDTQYF. The CDR3 DNA reads as TGCGCCAGCAGTCGTGGTAGCGACACAGATACGCAGTATTTT.

This clone was found a few times. The CDR3 loop is CASSFVGLTAYEQYF. The DNA of the CDR3 is TGTGCCAGCAGTTTCGTTGGGCTTACCGCTTACGAGCAGTACTTC. The rearrangement links TRBV6-2 or TRBV6-3 to TRBJ2-7; D is ambiguous. Germline V gives CDR1 MNHEY, CDR2 SVGEGT. The CDR3 is 15 residues long. Trimming removed 4 bases at V and 4 bases at J, with 17 bases between.

This chain connects TRBV19 to TRBJ2-7; TRBD1 aligns across 7 bases. Germline assignment: CDR1 LNHDA and CDR2 SQIVND (reference sequence). The CDR3 sequence is 14 residues long. J was trimmed by 2 bases and V by 4 bases; bases with no gene match: 5. The CDR3 is CASSTTGLTYEQYF. CDR3 bases: TGTGCCAGTAGTACGACAGGGTTAACCTACGAGCAGTACTTC.

The J gene is TRBJ1-1, the V gene TRBV10-3; tentative D call: TRBD1 (5 bases). Germline CDR1 reads ENHRY; CDR2 reads SYGVKD. This CDR3 contains 13 residues. V was clipped by 0 bases and J by 4 bases, with 6 bases between them. CDR3 region: CAISESRGTEAFF. The CDR3 coding sequence is TGTGCCATCAGTGAGTCAAGGGGCACTGAAGCTTTCTTT.

The chain recombines TRBV27 with TRBJ1-2, with D tentatively TRBD1 (5 bases). Per the germline V gene, CDR1 is MNHEY and CDR2 is SMNVEV (reference sequence). CDR3 length equals 12 residues. Trimming left V 5 bases short and J 8 bases short, with 12 bases between. This CDR3 is CASSPGTGGYTF. CDR3 nucleotides: TGTGCCAGCAGTCCGGGGACTGGCGGCTACACCTTC.

This clone was found a few times. This chain uses TRBV28 with TRBJ2-7; tentatively, D is TRBD2 (5 bases). This CDR3 is built from 12 residues. The germline V gene encodes CDR1 MDHEN and CDR2 SYDVKM. V was trimmed by 9 bases and J by 0 bases, leaving 9 bases between them. The CDR3 reads CASLGSSYEQYF. DNA for the CDR3: TGTGCCAGTCTAGGGAGCTCCTACGAGCAGTACTTC.

The chain joins TRBV15 to TRBJ2-5; 7 nucleotides match TRBD2. This CDR3 comprises 12 residues. Germline CDR1 and CDR2: LNHNV and YYDKDF (reference sequence). V was pared by 6 bases and J by 4 bases, with 2 bases of the junction left unmatched. For the CDR3, the DNA is TGTGCCACCAGTGAGCGGGGAGAGACCCAGTACTTC. As protein: CATSERGETQYF.

V gene TRBV4-3 combines with J gene TRBJ1-4; D not certain. CDR3 length: 16 amino acids. V was cut by 1 base and J by 9 bases, with 18 bases left in between. Germline-derived CDR1 and CDR2 are LGHNA and YSLEER. CDR3 residues: CASSQAPDVGTQKLFF. CDR3 nucleotides: TGCGCCAGCAGCCAAGCTCCGGACGTAGGCACTCAAAAACTGTTTTTT.

The rearrangement links TRBV19 to TRBJ1-2, with TRBD1 matching 7 bases. CDR1 is LNHDA and CDR2 is SQIVND in the germline V gene (reference sequence). The trim removed 0 bases at V and 6 bases at J, leaving 7 bases unmatched. This CDR3 contains 15 residues. CDR3 region: CASSIDHGRGNGYTF. CDR3 DNA sequence: TGTGCCAGTAGTATAGATCACGGCAGGGGGAATGGCTACACCTTC.

The chain recombines TRBV3-1 (or the pseudogene TRBV3-2) with TRBJ1-4; weak D call: TRBD1 (5 bases). Germline V gives CDR1 LGHDT, CDR2 YNNKEL (reference sequence). The CDR3 is 15 amino acids. Trimming took off 0 bases at V and 7 bases at J, with 12 bases between the two ends. Here the CDR3 DNA reads TGTGCCAGCAGCCAAGACCAGGGATTCGGTGAAAAACTGTTTTTT. This encodes CASSQDQGFGEKLFF.

This rearrangement joins TRBV6-5 to TRBJ1-1; 7 nucleotides agree with TRBD1. Trimming took 6 bases from V and 2 from J; bases not matched to a gene: 6. The germline gives CDR1 MNHEY, CDR2 SVGAGI. CDR3 length: 14 residues. CDR3 DNA: TGTGCCAGCAGCTGGACAGGCGATAACACTGAAGCTTTCTTT. Its protein product is CASSWTGDNTEAFF.

The chain uses TRBV5-1 and TRBJ1-1, with 9 positions matching TRBD1. The CDR3 sequence is 16 residues long. CDR1 SGHRS and CDR2 YFSETQ come from the germline V gene. The junction had 8 bases not matched to a gene; V was cut back by 2 bases and J by 3 bases. Here the CDR3 DNA reads TGCGCCAGCAGCTTACCCCTCGGGACAGGGTACACTGAAGCTTTCTTT. Residues: CASSLPLGTGYTEAFF.

This chain uses TRBV28 with TRBJ2-7; the match to TRBD2 covers 15 bases. The germline V gene has CDR1 MDHEN and CDR2 SYDVKM. CDR3 length: 19 residues. Germline trimming cut 7 bases from V and 1 base from J; bases unmatched to any gene: 14. CDR3: CASTSLPGLAGGGSYEQYF. The CDR3 nucleotides are TGTGCCAGCACCTCATTACCGGGACTAGCGGGAGGAGGATCCTACGAGCAGTACTTC.

The chain couples TRBV11-2 to TRBJ2-5, with unresolved D. The CDR3 runs to 11 residues. Germline V gene data show CDR1 as SGHAT and CDR2 as FQNNGV. V gave up 6 bases and J gave up 8 bases, with 10 bases separating them. The CDR3 sequence: CASRNGRTQYF. The CDR3 DNA reads as TGTGCCAGCAGAAATGGGCGTACCCAGTACTTC.

The gene calls are TRBV27 and TRBJ2-1; tentatively, D is TRBD2 (6 bases). The length of the CDR3 is 14 residues. The germline V and J ends were trimmed by 10 bases and 1 base, with 14 bases remaining between them. Per the germline V gene, CDR1 is MNHEY and CDR2 is SMNVEV (reference sequence). CDR3 in DNA: TGTGCCACCGGGCGGGGTTGGTCCTACAATGAGCAGTTCTTC. This gives the protein CATGRGWSYNEQFF.

The chain recombines TRBV6-2 or TRBV6-3 with TRBJ1-2; D remains unclear. Germline CDR1 is MNHEY and CDR2 is SVGEGT. This CDR3 spans 11 amino acids. The V gene lost 3 bases and the J gene lost 4 bases, with 3 bases spanning the gap. The CDR3 DNA is TGTGCCAGCAGTTATGGCTATGGCTACACCTTC. Translated: CASSYGYGYTF.

The chain employs TRBV18 and TRBJ2-5, with D possibly being TRBD1 (6 bases). This CDR3 is built from 13 residues. The V gene lost 2 bases and the J gene lost 5 bases, with 9 bases spanning the gap. Germline-derived CDR1 and CDR2 are KGHSH and LQKENI. In DNA, the CDR3 is TGTGCCAGCTCACCAAGGGGGTCGGAGACCCAGTACTTC. Translated: CASSPRGSETQYF.

The rearrangement links TRBV19 to TRBJ1-5; a possible D gene is TRBD1 (6 bases). The germline V gene encodes CDR1 LNHDA and CDR2 SQIVND (reference sequence). V lost 3 bases, J lost 7 bases, and 25 bases lay in between. The CDR3 totals 18 residues. For the CDR3, the DNA is TGTGCCAGTAGTATGTGGGCCGGGTTGGGGGGCGTGGAGCAGCCCCAGCATTTT. Its translation is CASSMWAGLGGVEQPQHF.

The chain combines TRBV6-6 with TRBJ2-5, with TRBD1 as a possible D gene (6 bases). Trimming left V 2 bases short and J 1 base short, with 8 bases between. The CDR3 runs 14 residues. Germline CDR1 is MNHNY and CDR2 is SVGAGI (reference sequence). CDR3 region: CASSYPGAQETQYF. The CDR3 DNA reads as TGTGCCAGCAGTTACCCAGGGGCCCAAGAGACCCAGTACTTC.

V is TRBV11-1 and J is TRBJ2-3, with 8 bases identical to TRBD2. In germline, CDR1 is SGHAT, CDR2 FQDESV (reference sequence). Trimming took 2 bases from V and 3 from J; bases not matched to a gene: 7. The CDR3 loop spans 16 amino acids. The CDR3: CASSLTRTSLTDTQYF. The CDR3 bases are TGTGCCAGCAGCTTAACGAGGACTAGCTTGACAGATACGCAGTATTTT.

In this sample, this clone turned up once. V is TRBV6-5 and J is TRBJ2-3; TRBD1 matches 8 bases. Germline lookup yields CDR1 MNHEY and CDR2 SVGAGI. The junction had 7 bases not matched to a gene; V was cut back by 6 bases and J by 2 bases. The CDR3 sequence is 15 residues long. CDR3 nucleotide sequence: TGTGCCAGCAGGCTCGGACAGGGAGTCACAGATACGCAGTATTTT. Translating gives CASRLGQGVTDTQYF.

The V call is TRBV19, the J call TRBJ2-3; D tentatively fits TRBD1 or TRBD2 (7 bases each). The V gene lost 6 bases and the J gene lost 3 bases, with 16 bases spanning the gap. The V gene's germline CDR1 is LNHDA and CDR2 SQIVND (reference sequence). CDR3 length: 15 residues. CDR3 loop: CASSSPGGGTDTQYF. DNA of the CDR3: TGTGCCAGTAGCTCCCCAGGGGGGGGGACAGATACGCAGTATTTT.

The chain couples TRBV19 to TRBJ1-5; D unclear. This CDR3 has 13 residues. Trimming left V 0 bases short and J 4 bases short, with 4 bases between. Germline V gene data show CDR1 as LNHDA and CDR2 as SQIVND (reference sequence). CDR3 in amino acids: CASSIDYNQPQHF. Written as DNA, the CDR3 is TGTGCCAGTAGTATAGATTATAATCAGCCCCAGCATTTT.

The chain is built from TRBV12-5 and TRBJ1-1, with D hard to call. Germline assignment: CDR1 LGHNT and CDR2 FRNRAP. This CDR3 is 13 amino acids long. With 1 base removed from V and 2 bases from J, the gap between germline ends came to 5 bases. CDR3 coding DNA: TGTGCTAGTGGTTTGGGGGGAAACACTGAAGCTTTCTTT. This encodes CASGLGGNTEAFF.

The V call is TRBV2, the J call TRBJ2-3, with 9 nucleotides matching TRBD1. V trimming: 6 bases; J trimming: 2 bases; junction bases outside the gene matches: 6. The germline gives CDR1 SNHLY, CDR2 FYNNEI. CDR3 length: 15 amino acids. The CDR3 loop is CASRKDRGITDTQYF. The DNA for the CDR3 is TGTGCCAGCAGGAAAGACAGGGGGATCACAGATACGCAGTATTTT.

J is TRBJ2-1 and V is TRBV19; D gene ambiguous. The germline CDR1 and CDR2 sequences are LNHDA and SQIVND (reference sequence). This CDR3 has 15 residues. Trimming stripped 5 bases from V and 3 bases from J, with 14 bases between. CDR3: CASSVPHGLYNEQFF. CDR3 nucleotides: TGTGCCAGTAGTGTCCCGCATGGGCTCTACAATGAGCAGTTCTTC.

CDR3 region: CASSALQGRETQYF. The CDR3 DNA follows: TGTGCCAGCTCAGCCCTACAGGGGAGAGAGACCCAGTACTTC. The chain links TRBV18 to TRBJ2-5, with TRBD1 matching 7 bases. The germline V gene encodes CDR1 KGHSH and CDR2 LQKENI. The junction had 7 bases not matched to a gene; V was cut back by 5 bases and J by 4 bases. The CDR3 spans 14 residues.